What follows describes a single T cell receptor (beta chain). CDR1 and CDR2 (germline): SQVTM, ANQGSEA. The CDR3 extends over 14 amino acids. V was clipped by 4 bases and J by 2 bases; unmatched bases: 3. This sample was taken from a study of blood T cell repertoires in COVID-19. Study overall: Sites in the United States, Italy and Spain provided acute and convalescent COVID-19 samples. PBMCs, B-cell-depleted T cells, or T cells were the source of the cDNA or gDNA that made up the material.

Original processing notes: Amplification with reference gene primers provided the estimates of nucleated cell counts. Clones were sequenced by immunoSEQ multiplex PCR, and TCRdb holds only the in-frame ones, with some missing. The DNA was the basis for D and trimming; V, J and clone size are from that table. The data show 62,000 or so clones, 88% seen once. The sample consisted of peripheral blood. The chain joins TRBV29-1 to TRBJ2-3, with 10 positions matching TRBD2. The source is a human donor in a cohort sampled during active COVID-19. CDR3 DNA: TGCAGCGTTGCGAGCGGGAGGGTCACAGATACGCAGTATTTT. It translates to CSVASGRVTDTQYF.